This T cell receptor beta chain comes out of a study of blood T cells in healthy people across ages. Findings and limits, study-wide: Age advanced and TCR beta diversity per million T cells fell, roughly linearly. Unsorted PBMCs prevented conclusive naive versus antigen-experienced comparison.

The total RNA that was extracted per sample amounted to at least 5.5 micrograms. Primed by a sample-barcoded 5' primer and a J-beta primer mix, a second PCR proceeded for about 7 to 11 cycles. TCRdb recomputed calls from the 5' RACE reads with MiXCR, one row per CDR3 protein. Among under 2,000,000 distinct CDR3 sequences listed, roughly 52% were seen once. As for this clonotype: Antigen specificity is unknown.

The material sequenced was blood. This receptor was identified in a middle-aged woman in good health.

CDR3 protein: CSVQTLREPSYEQYF. CDR3 DNA: TGCAGCGTGCAAACACTTCGGGAACCCAGCTACGAGCAGTACTTC. This chain uses TRBV29-1 with TRBJ2-7; TRBD2 might be the D (5 bases). Trimming removed 6 bases from V and 3 bases from J, with 21 bases in between. The CDR3 covers 15 residues. CDR1 SQVTM and CDR2 ANQGSEA come from the germline V gene.